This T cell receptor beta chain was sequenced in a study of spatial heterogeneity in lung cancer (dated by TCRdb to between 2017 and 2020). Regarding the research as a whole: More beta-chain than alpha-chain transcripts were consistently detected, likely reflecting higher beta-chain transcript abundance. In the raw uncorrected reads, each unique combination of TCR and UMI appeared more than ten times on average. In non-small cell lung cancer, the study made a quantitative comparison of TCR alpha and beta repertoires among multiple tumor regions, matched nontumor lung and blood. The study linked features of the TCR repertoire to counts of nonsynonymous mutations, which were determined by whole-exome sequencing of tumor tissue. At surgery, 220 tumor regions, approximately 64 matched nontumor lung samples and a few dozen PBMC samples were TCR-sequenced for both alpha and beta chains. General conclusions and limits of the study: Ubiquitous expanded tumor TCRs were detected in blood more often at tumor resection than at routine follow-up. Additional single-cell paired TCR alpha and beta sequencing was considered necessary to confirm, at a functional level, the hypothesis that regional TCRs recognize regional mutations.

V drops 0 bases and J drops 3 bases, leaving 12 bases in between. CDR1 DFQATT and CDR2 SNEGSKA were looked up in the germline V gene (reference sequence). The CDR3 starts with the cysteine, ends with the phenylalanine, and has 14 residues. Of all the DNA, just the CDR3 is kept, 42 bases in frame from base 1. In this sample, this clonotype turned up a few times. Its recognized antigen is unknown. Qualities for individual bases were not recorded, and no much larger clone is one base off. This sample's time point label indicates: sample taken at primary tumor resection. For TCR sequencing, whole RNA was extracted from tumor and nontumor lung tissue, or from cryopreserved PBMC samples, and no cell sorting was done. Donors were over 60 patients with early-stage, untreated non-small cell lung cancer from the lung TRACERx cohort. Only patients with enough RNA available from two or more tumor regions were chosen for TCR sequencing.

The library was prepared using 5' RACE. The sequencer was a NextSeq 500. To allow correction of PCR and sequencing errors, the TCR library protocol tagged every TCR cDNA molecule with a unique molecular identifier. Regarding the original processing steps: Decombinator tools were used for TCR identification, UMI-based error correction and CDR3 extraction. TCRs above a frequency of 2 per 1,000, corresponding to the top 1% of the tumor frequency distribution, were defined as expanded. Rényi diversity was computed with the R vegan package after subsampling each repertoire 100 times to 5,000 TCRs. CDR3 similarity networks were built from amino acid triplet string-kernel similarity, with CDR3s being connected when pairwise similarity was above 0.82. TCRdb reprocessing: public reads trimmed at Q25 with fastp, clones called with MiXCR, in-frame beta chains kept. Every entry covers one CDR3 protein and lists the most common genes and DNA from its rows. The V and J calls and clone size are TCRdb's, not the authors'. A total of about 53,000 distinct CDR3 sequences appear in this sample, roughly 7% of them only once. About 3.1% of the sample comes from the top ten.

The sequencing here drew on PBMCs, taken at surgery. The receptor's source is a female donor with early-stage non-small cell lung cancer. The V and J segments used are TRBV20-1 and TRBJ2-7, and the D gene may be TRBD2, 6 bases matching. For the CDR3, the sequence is CSARDFTGDYEQYF. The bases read TGCAGTGCTAGAGATTTTACGGGGGACTACGAGCAGTACTTC.